This TCR beta chain was identified in a study of blood T cell repertoires in COVID-19. CDR1 is SGHTA, CDR2 FQGNSA, per germline. The length of the CDR3 is 15 residues. V gave up 5 bases and J gave up 0 bases, with 11 bases separating them. Clones were read by immunoSEQ multiplex PCR, and TCRdb kept only the in-frame ones, dropping some. Of 70,000 to 90,000 clones listed, approximately 86% were seen once; the top ten hold about 6%. Sequencing input: peripheral blood. The V and J genes are TRBV7-2 and TRBJ1-3; D ambiguous. The receptor was isolated from a man aged 80 or over with COVID-19, enrolled during active disease. For the CDR3, the DNA is TGTGCCAGCAGCGTCGCGGGTAGCTCTGGAAACACCATATATTTT. Translating it yields CASSVAGSSGNTIYF.